Sequencing of this T cell receptor (beta chain) was carried out in a study of shared clonotypes between healthy human individuals. Study-wide results and limits: Sorted-subset sequencing was shown by rarefaction to be incomplete despite large depth. Sample collection involved blood only; tissue repertoires are likely different.

The CDR3 consists of 14 residues. CDR1 is MDHEN and CDR2 is SYDVKM in the germline V gene. V was clipped by 11 bases and J by 5 bases, with 21 bases between them. Comments on this clone: No antigen is known for it.

Data came from immunoSEQ multiplex PCR; TCRdb stores just in-frame clones and leaves some out. The table includes about 1.1 million clones, about 80% detected once. The sequence came from a man in his late teens or twenties in good health. Some clones in this sample may be carry-over from other donors' samples. This chain uses TRBV28 with TRBJ1-1; maybe TRBD1 (5 bases). Sequencing was performed on memory CD4+ T cells from PBMCs. The subset denotes: CD45RA-negative fraction. CDR3 coding DNA: TGTGCCGGGGGTGAGGGCCCCGGGGGAACTGAAGCTTTCTTT. Residues: CAGGEGPGGTEAFF. The entire variable domain, with the rest obtained from reference TRBV28 and TRBJ1-1, is as follows: DVKVTQSSRYLVKRTGEKVFLECVQDMDHENMFWYRQDPGLGLRLIYFSYDVKMKEKGDIPEGYSVSREKKERFSLILESASTNQTSMYLCAGGEGPGGTEAFFGQGTRLTVV.